In this sample, the clone carrying this T cell receptor (beta chain) turned up many times. Its antigen is undetermined. The data derive from a study of CD8 T cells in ankylosing spondylitis. Study-wide results and limits: It was reported that disease-linked clones were significantly enriched in matched ankylosing spondylitis synovial fluid. Some of these motif variants have turned up before, in reports on reactive arthritis synovial fluid and blood. A motif in TCR beta, a set of several highly homologous variants, appeared characteristic of ankylosing spondylitis blood.

The CDR3 runs 12 residues. Germline loops: CDR1 SGHTA, CDR2 FQGNSA. V lost 5 bases and J lost 4; bases outside the gene matches: 1. With molecular barcodes, quantitative 5'-RACE was used to make the TCR beta libraries. Each CDR3 protein gets one entry after TCRdb re-called the 5' RACE reads with MiXCR. The sample carries 85,000 to 100,000 distinct CDR3 sequences, roughly 8.3% recorded once. This sequence joins TRBV7-2 and TRBJ2-7; 8 nucleotides match TRBD1. The sequence came from a male donor with ankylosing spondylitis or in good health (not recorded which). Sequencing was carried out using blood, either unsorted or a sorted T cell fraction (not recorded which). The CDR3 reads CASSRDRYEQYF. The CDR3, as DNA: TGTGCCAGCAGCCGGGACAGGTACGAGCAGTACTTC.